This T cell receptor (beta chain) stems from a study of PD-1 blockade in classical Hodgkin lymphoma. Each and every patient relapsed after autologous stem cell transplantation, and patients got differing brentuximab vedotin exposure. The CDR3 sequence is 16 residues long. With 5 bases removed from V and 2 bases from J, the gap between germline ends came to 20 bases. The germline V gene encodes CDR1 SGHTS and CDR2 YDEGEE. Profiled with immunoSEQ multiplex PCR; TCRdb holds only in-frame clones, not every one. Altogether about 46,000 clones are present, 73% being singletons, with the ten largest covering more than 9.5%. By sample share, this clone is medium-sized. What it binds is unknown. Points from the study as a whole: Complete responders possessed baseline diversity comparable to newly diagnosed patients.

The gene calls are TRBV5-8 and TRBJ2-7; D perhaps matches TRBD1 (6 bases). The sample here was peripheral blood mononuclear cells (PBMCs), taken at baseline. The origin of this receptor is a human donor with classical Hodgkin lymphoma. The CDR3 sequence is CASSLPGHKETYEQYF. In DNA form, the CDR3 reads TGTGCCAGCAGTTTACCGGGACACAAAGAAACCTACGAGCAGTACTTC.